The 12 T cell receptor beta chains presented below share a single source sample, sequenced in a study of shared clonotypes between healthy human individuals. Measured with immunoSEQ multiplex PCR; TCRdb has only the in-frame clones, and not every one. The table includes 600,000 to 750,000 clones, roughly 72% detected once. The specimen was memory CD4+ T cells sorted from blood. The subset was: CD45RA-negative fraction. Receptors originate from a woman aged 25 to 39 in good health.

The chain links TRBV5-1 to TRBJ2-7; perhaps TRBD2 as D (5 bases). This CDR3 is built from 14 residues. Per germline, CDR1 SGHRS and CDR2 YFSETQ. Trimming took 4 bases from V and 0 from J, leaving 11 bases between them. The CDR3: CASSTQGGSYEQYF. CDR3 nucleotides: TGCGCCAGCAGCACCCAAGGAGGCTCCTACGAGCAGTACTTC.

The chain carries TRBV7-2 and TRBJ2-3; D not certain. The V and J ends lost 1 base and 5 bases respectively, with 10 bases between them. The V gene's germline CDR1 is SGHTA and CDR2 FQGNSA. This CDR3 spans 14 amino acids. The CDR3 DNA reads as TGTGCCAGCAGCTTAGTTGTGGGCGGAGATACGCAGTATTTT. As protein: CASSLVVGGDTQYF. Looking up the rest from reference TRBV7-2 and TRBJ2-3 gives the full variable domain: GAGVSQSPSNKVTEKGKDVELRCDPISGHTALYWYRQSLGQGLEFLIYFQGNSAPDKSGLPSDRFSAERTGGSVSTLTIQRTQQEDSAVYLCASSLVVGGDTQYFGPGTRLTVL.

This clone has just a few counts. The gene calls are TRBV28 and TRBJ1-5; D is ambiguous. V was shortened by 7 bases and J by 4 bases, with 8 bases between the two germline ends. Germline CDR1 reads MDHEN; CDR2 reads SYDVKM. The CDR3 is 12 residues long. The CDR3 coding sequence is TGTGCCAGCACAGAAGAAAATCAGCCCCAGCATTTT. Its protein is CASTEENQPQHF.

The V gene is TRBV4-2, the J gene TRBJ2-2; no reliable D call. Germline CDR1 LGHNA, CDR2 YNFKEQ. This CDR3 comprises 15 residues. Between the trimmed V and J ends, which lost 1 base and 0 bases, there was a span of 6 bases. DNA for the CDR3: TGTGCCAGCAGCCAAGTTGGCTCGAACACCGGGGAGCTGTTTTTT. It specifies CASSQVGSNTGELFF.

This clone showed up just a few times. This specimen includes other DNA sequences encoding the same CDR3. The chain uses TRBV18 and TRBJ2-7; no definite D call. V lost 4 bases to trimming and J lost 2 bases, with 9 bases between them. Germline V gene sequence: CDR1 KGHSH, CDR2 LQKENI. The CDR3 runs 13 residues. The CDR3 loop reads CASSLREPYEQYF. CDR3 coding DNA: TGTGCCAGCTCACTTCGAGAACCCTACGAGCAGTACTTC.

The chain links TRBV11-1 to TRBJ2-1; D unresolved. This CDR3 region has 14 residues. With 5 bases removed from V and 5 bases from J, the gap between germline ends came to 13 bases. The germline V gene encodes CDR1 SGHAT and CDR2 FQDESV (reference sequence). The CDR3: CASSPRSGNNEQFF. Here the CDR3 DNA reads TGTGCCAGCAGCCCCCGCTCTGGGAACAATGAGCAGTTCTTC.

This clone was observed a single time. The V and J genes are TRBV6-5 and TRBJ1-2; D remains ambiguous. Deletions cut 5 bases from V and 8 bases from J, with 12 bases between. Germline assignment: CDR1 MNHEY and CDR2 SVGAGI. CDR3 size: 12 residues. The CDR3 coding sequence is TGTGCCAGCAGTCCCGGGCACTTCGGCTACACCTTC. Residues: CASSPGHFGYTF.

This clone was detected a few times. This chain uses TRBV18 with TRBJ2-3, with 7 bases identical to TRBD1. Per germline, CDR1 KGHSH and CDR2 LQKENI. This CDR3 comprises 14 residues. The junction had 2 bases not matched to a gene; V was cut back by 1 base and J by 4 bases. The CDR3 DNA reads as TGTGCCAGCTCACCACAGGGGGCCTCAGATACGCAGTATTTT. Translating gives CASSPQGASDTQYF.

The chain is built from TRBV2 and TRBJ1-1, with D perhaps TRBD1 (6 bases). CDR1 is SNHLY and CDR2 is FYNNEI in the germline V gene. Trimming cost V 6 bases and J 0 bases, with 11 bases left between them. The CDR3 has 14 amino acids. The CDR3 loop is CASRRTDLNTEAFF. CDR3 bases: TGTGCCAGCAGGAGGACAGACCTGAACACTGAAGCTTTCTTT. Supplemented by reference TRBV2 and TRBJ1-1, the full variable domain reads EPEVTQTPSHQVTQMGQEVILRCVPISNHLYFYWYRQILGQKVEFLVSFYNNEISEKSEIFDDQFSVERPDGSNFTLKIRSTKLEDSAMYFCASRRTDLNTEAFFGQGTRLTVV.

In DNA, the CDR3 is TGTGCCAGCAGCCCGGCGAACGGAGGGGGACCCGAGCAGTTCTTC. Protein product: CASSPANGGGPEQFF. This chain joins TRBV5-4 and TRBJ2-1, with D perhaps being TRBD1 or TRBD2 (6 bases each). The length of the CDR3 is 15 residues. Germline loops: CDR1 SGHNT, CDR2 YYREEE (reference sequence). Trimming removed 4 bases at V and 10 bases at J, with 21 bases between.

This clone has only one observation. V usage is TRBV5-1 and J usage is TRBJ1-5; no definite D call. The CDR3 is 14 residues long. CDR1 and CDR2 from the germline V gene are SGHRS and YFSETQ. V dropped 3 bases and J dropped 4 bases, with 11 bases sitting between them. In nucleotides, the CDR3 is TGCGCCAGCAGCTCGGATCCCGGGAATCAGCCCCAGCATTTT. Its protein is CASSSDPGNQPQHF.

The chain employs TRBV5-6 and TRBJ1-2; D may be TRBD1 (5 bases). This CDR3 is built from 12 residues. Per germline, CDR1 SGHDT and CDR2 YYEEEE. V was shortened by 4 bases and J by 8 bases, with 12 bases between the two germline ends. In DNA form, the CDR3 reads TGTGCCAGCAGCGTCAGGGTGCGGGGCTACACCTTC. This codes for CASSVRVRGYTF.